This T cell receptor beta chain was identified in a study of T cell responses to AZD1222 COVID-19 vaccine. Findings and caveats of the study: Just five to seven people given AZD1222 tested seropositive at baseline.

Clones were read by immunoSEQ multiplex PCR, and TCRdb kept only the in-frame ones, dropping some. The sample yields about 76,000 clones, 60% to 85% seen once. Per the germline V gene, CDR1 is SGHVS and CDR2 is FNYEAQ. The CDR3 contains 16 residues. The ends were cut back, 5 bases at V and 0 bases at J, with 11 bases in the middle. Comments on this clone: Its antigen is currently unknown.

The rearrangement joins TRBV7-6 to TRBJ2-6; D not resolved. The specimen comprised peripheral blood, sampled 28 days after the second dose of the MenACWY control vaccine. The sequence came from an adult who received the MenACWY meningococcal vaccine as a control. The CDR3 DNA is TGTGCCAGCAGCCCATATCAGGACTCTGGGGCCAACGTCCTGACTTTC. Amino acids: CASSPYQDSGANVLTF. Combining the CDR3 with reference TRBV7-6 and TRBJ2-6 gives the whole variable domain GAGVSQSPRYKVTKRGQDVALRCDPISGHVSLYWYRQALGQGPEFLTYFNYEAQQDKSGLPNDRFSAERPEGSISTLTIQRTEQRDSAMYRCASSPYQDSGANVLTFGAGSRLTVL.